This TCR beta chain was observed in a study of T cell repertoires in cytomegalovirus infection (dated by TCRdb to about 2019). Some background on the complete study: Because public TCR beta signatures pointed to carriage of CMV infection together with the matching HLA type, the HLA type of each donor mattered for the analysis.

Broader findings and caveats from the paper: The ex vivo response was dominated by HLA-C-restricted CMV-specific TCR beta clonotypes, which also provided the single most frequent clonotype in two of eight donors. In both this cohort and an independent roughly 350-donor cohort, the cumulative frequency of public TCR beta family members distinguished carriers of CMV infection plus the relevant HLA type.

Instrument on record: Illumina HiSeq 1500. TCRdb reanalyzed the raw reads on its own, using fastp at Q25 for trimming and MiXCR for clone calling, and kept in-frame beta chains. Rows with a matching CDR3 protein are joined into one entry that keeps the most common DNA and genes. For this sample the table gives about 130,000 distinct CDR3 sequences, of which 8% to 9% were detected only once. Roughly 9.1% of the sample comes from the top ten. This clonotype showed up just a few times. There is no known antigen for this receptor. Base-call qualities are not available, and no considerably larger clone is one nucleotide away. The sequence came from a human donor in good health (CMV status not recorded). Some clones in this sample may be carry-over from other donors' samples. The sample was PBMCs.

The CDR3 is CASNAGTYAGYTF. The sequenced DNA is TGTGCCAGTAACGCAGGGACCTATGCTGGCTACACCTTC. The sequence links TRBV19 to TRBJ1-2; tentative D gene TRBD1, with 5 bases matching. From its cysteine to its phenylalanine, the CDR3 spans 13 amino acids. The DNA shown is the 39-base CDR3, in frame from base 1. CDR1 LNHDA and CDR2 SQIVND are derived from the germline V gene (reference sequence). V and J are truncated by 7 bases and 7 bases respectively, leaving an intervening sequence of 16 bases.